The 16 T cell receptor beta chains below were found in one sample sequenced in a study of vaccination effects on CD4 cells after COVID-19 (dated by TCRdb to the early 2020s). In the ViraFEST assay, PBMC were stimulated with viral peptide pools, and antigen-specific CD4+ T cell clonotypes were then identified by expansion using TCR sequencing. After approximately eleven days of culture, CD4+ T cells were isolated with the EasySep CD4+ T cell isolation kit. Negative nucleocapsid antibody results before and after vaccination confirmed that the healthy vaccine recipients had no prior SARS-CoV-2 infection. The library was obtained by the immunoSEQ multiplex PCR assay. Drawn from immuneACCESS, this table holds only the in-frame rearrangements with V and J called that TCRdb kept. Clones are partly lost; checked studies trace under half to an unresolved V gene and leave the rest unexplained. In this sample the table shows tens of thousands of clones, around 62% of which occur a single time. Roughly 12% of the sample belongs to the ten largest clones.

No antigen has been assigned to these receptors. Sequenced here: CD4+ T cells from PBMCs cultured with HCoV-NL63 spike peptides, sampled before COVID-19 vaccination. Read against the paper, the sample's cell subset or site label means: HCoV-NL63 spike overlapping peptide pool stimulation. The receptors originated from a human donor who received a COVID-19 vaccine.

The chain is built from TRBV6-5 and TRBJ1-4; a weak D match, TRBD1 (5 bases). Deletions cut 0 bases from V and 8 bases from J, with 13 bases between. There are 15 residues in the CDR3. Germline CDR1 MNHEY, CDR2 SVGAGI. The CDR3: CASSYSGQGGEKLFF. The CDR3 region has the DNA TGTGCCAGCAGTTACTCGGGCCAGGGAGGAGAAAAACTGTTTTTT.

This clone has just one count. The V call is TRBV3-1 (or the pseudogene TRBV3-2), the J call TRBJ1-1; the D gene is possibly TRBD1 (5 bases). The CDR3 runs 14 residues. V was clipped by 1 base and J by 1 base, with 7 bases between them. Germline-derived CDR1 and CDR2 are LGHDT and YNNKEL (reference sequence). The CDR3 sequence is CASSQAQGNTEAFF. DNA for the CDR3: TGTGCCAGCAGCCAAGCTCAGGGGAACACTGAAGCTTTCTTT.

CDR3 bases: TGTGCCAGCAGCCCCGGAGGGCGGATGGAGACCCAGTACTTC. Protein sequence: CASSPGGRMETQYF. The gene calls are TRBV3-1 (or the pseudogene TRBV3-2) and TRBJ2-5, with D possibly being TRBD2 (6 bases). CDR1 is LGHDT, CDR2 YNNKEL, per germline (reference sequence). V was pared by 4 bases and J by 5 bases, with 14 bases between. The length of the CDR3 is 14 residues.

The chain couples TRBV10-3 to TRBJ1-5; TRBD1 matches at 10 bases. The CDR3 has 17 amino acids. Per the germline V gene, CDR1 is ENHRY and CDR2 is SYGVKD. V was pared by 2 bases and J by 0 bases, with 4 bases of the junction left unmatched. The CDR3 region has the DNA TGTGCCATCAGTGAGAGGGACAGGGGCTATAGCAATCAGCCCCAGCATTTT. This codes for CAISERDRGYSNQPQHF.

This clone has more than one count but fewer than ten. V gene TRBV4-1 combines with J gene TRBJ1-1, with 10 positions matching TRBD1. This CDR3 spans 15 amino acids. V was pared by 1 base and J by 10 bases, with 9 bases of the junction left unmatched. CDR1 and CDR2 from the germline V gene are MGHRA and YSYEKL. DNA for the CDR3: TGCGCCAGCAGCCAAGTTCCGGGACAGGGGAGTCGAGCTTTCTTT. This encodes CASSQVPGQGSRAFF.

The chain links TRBV2 to TRBJ2-5, with D possibly TRBD1 on 5 matching bases. This CDR3 contains 15 residues. The V end was cut by 6 bases, the J end by 2 bases, with 16 bases between. Germline V gene lookup returns CDR1 SNHLY and CDR2 FYNNEI. For the CDR3, the DNA is TGTGCCAGCAGCGCCGGTGTACAGGAGCAAGAGACCCAGTACTTC. Amino acid sequence: CASSAGVQEQETQYF.

This clone has a single count. V and J are TRBV7-9 and TRBJ2-5; D may match TRBD1 or TRBD2 (5 bases each). The length of the CDR3 is 14 residues. CDR1 and CDR2 (germline): SEHNR, FQNEAQ (reference sequence). Trimming took 0 bases from V and 5 from J, leaving 10 bases between them. CDR3 DNA sequence: TGTGCCAGCAGCTTAGCCGGGGCCTGGGAGACCCAGTACTTC. This gives the protein CASSLAGAWETQYF.

CDR3 in amino acids: CASSQARSRPFDDEQFF. The CDR3 bases are TGTGCCAGCAGCCAGGCACGATCTAGACCATTTGACGATGAGCAGTTCTTC. The chain is built from TRBV3-1 (or the pseudogene TRBV3-2) and TRBJ2-1, with unresolved D. V lost 3 bases and J lost 8, with 23 bases in between. This CDR3 contains 17 residues. CDR1 is LGHDT and CDR2 is YNNKEL in the germline V gene (reference sequence).

The sample holds a few counts of this clone. The V gene is TRBV2, the J gene TRBJ2-7; 9 bases fit TRBD1. CDR3 size: 15 residues. Germline V gene data show CDR1 as SNHLY and CDR2 as FYNNEI. V dropped 6 bases and J dropped 4; count of bases not matched to a gene: 10. CDR3 in DNA: TGTGCCAGCAGCCAAGGGACAGGGAAGTTTTACGAGCAGTACTTC. Amino acids: CASSQGTGKFYEQYF.

This sequence joins TRBV2 and TRBJ2-1; D not resolved. V shed 4 bases and J shed 12 bases, with 13 bases lying between them. The CDR3 spans 12 residues. The V gene's germline CDR1 is SNHLY and CDR2 FYNNEI. The CDR3 spells CASSGPQLGQFF. The CDR3 coding sequence is TGTGCCAGCAGTGGCCCCCAATTGGGGCAGTTCTTC.

The rearrangement uses TRBV6-5 and TRBJ2-3; D is unclear. Germline CDR1 and CDR2: MNHEY and SVGAGI. The V and J ends lost 2 bases and 4 bases respectively, with 7 bases between them. The CDR3 has 13 residues. In DNA, the CDR3 is TGTGCCAGCAGTTACGGGATGGCAGATACGCAGTATTTT. This gives the protein CASSYGMADTQYF.

The J gene is TRBJ1-2, the V gene TRBV6-5; D is perhaps TRBD1 (5 bases). The CDR3 consists of 13 residues. Deletions cut 10 bases from V and 4 bases from J, with 16 bases between. Germline V gene sequence: CDR1 MNHEY, CDR2 SVGAGI. CDR3 region: CATTWEGPYGYTF. As DNA, the CDR3 is TGTGCCACCACATGGGAGGGGCCCTATGGCTACACCTTC.

The rearrangement joins TRBV12-3 or TRBV12-4 to TRBJ1-1; no reliable D call. This CDR3 comprises 11 residues. V was trimmed by 6 bases and J by 4 bases, leaving 6 bases between them. The CDR3 nucleotides are TGTGCCAGCAGGCCACTCACTGAAGCTTTCTTT. Its translation: CASRPLTEAFF.

The chain carries TRBV19 and TRBJ2-2; D assignment may be TRBD1 or TRBD2 (5 bases each). Germline V gene lookup returns CDR1 LNHDA and CDR2 SQIVND (reference sequence). The V gene lost 7 bases and the J gene lost 6 bases, with 12 bases spanning the gap. The CDR3 is 13 amino acids. The CDR3 nucleotides are TGTGCCAGTACCCCCCGGGGACCCGGGGAGCTGTTTTTT. Protein sequence: CASTPRGPGELFF.

V is TRBV2 and J is TRBJ2-7, with 8 bases matching TRBD2. Germline CDR1 and CDR2: SNHLY and FYNNEI. After removal of 8 bases from V and 4 bases from J, the junction contained 10 bases not matched to a gene. The CDR3 runs 14 residues. CDR3 DNA sequence: TGTGCCAGCCGTACTAGCGGCATAATTTACGAGCAGTACTTC. It codes for CASRTSGIIYEQYF. The complete variable domain, with remaining parts taken from reference TRBV2 and TRBJ2-7, reads EPEVTQTPSHQVTQMGQEVILRCVPISNHLYFYWYRQILGQKVEFLVSFYNNEISEKSEIFDDQFSVERPDGSNFTLKIRSTKLEDSAMYFCASRTSGIIYEQYFGPGTRLTVT.

This rearrangement joins TRBV10-3 to TRBJ1-3, with 9 bases fitting TRBD1. V shed 8 bases and J 0 bases; nucleotides not matched to a gene: 8. The CDR3 is 16 amino acids. Germline V gene lookup returns CDR1 ENHRY and CDR2 SYGVKD. CDR3 sequence reads: CAIGGTGQFSGNTIYF. The CDR3 DNA is TGTGCCATCGGAGGGACAGGGCAGTTCTCTGGAAACACCATATATTTT.